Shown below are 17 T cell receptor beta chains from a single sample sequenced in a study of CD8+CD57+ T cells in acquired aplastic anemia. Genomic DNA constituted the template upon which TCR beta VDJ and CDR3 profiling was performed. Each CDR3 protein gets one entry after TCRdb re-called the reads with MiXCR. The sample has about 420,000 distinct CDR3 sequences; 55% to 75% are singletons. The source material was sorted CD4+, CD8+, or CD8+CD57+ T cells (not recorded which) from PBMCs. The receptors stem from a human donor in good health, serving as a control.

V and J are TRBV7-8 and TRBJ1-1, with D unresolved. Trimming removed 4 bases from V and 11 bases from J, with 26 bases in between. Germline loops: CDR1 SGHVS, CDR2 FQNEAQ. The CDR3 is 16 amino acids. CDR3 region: CASSSNGTTDNHYAFF. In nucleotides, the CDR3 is TGTGCCAGCAGCTCAAATGGCACCACGGATAACCATTATGCTTTCTTT. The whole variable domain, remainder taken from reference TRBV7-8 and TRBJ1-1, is GAGVSQSPRYKVAKRGQDVALRCDPISGHVSLFWYQQALGQGPEFLTYFQNEAQLDKSGLPSDRFFAERPEGSVSTLKIQRTQQEDSAVYLCASSSNGTTDNHYAFFGQGTRLTVV.

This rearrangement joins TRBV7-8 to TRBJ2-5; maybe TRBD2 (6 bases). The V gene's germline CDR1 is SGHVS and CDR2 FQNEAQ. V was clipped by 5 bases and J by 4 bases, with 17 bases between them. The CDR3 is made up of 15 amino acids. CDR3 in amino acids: CASSLDVPAGETQYF. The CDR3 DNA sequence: TGTGCCAGCAGCCTCGACGTACCAGCGGGAGAGACCCAGTACTTC. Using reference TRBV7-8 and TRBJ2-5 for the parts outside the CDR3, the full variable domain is GAGVSQSPRYKVAKRGQDVALRCDPISGHVSLFWYQQALGQGPEFLTYFQNEAQLDKSGLPSDRFFAERPEGSVSTLKIQRTQQEDSAVYLCASSLDVPAGETQYFGPGTRLLVL.

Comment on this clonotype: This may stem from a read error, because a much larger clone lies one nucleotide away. The CDR3 sequence: CASRRTGGGPDTQYF. The CDR3, as DNA: TGTGCCAGCAGACGGACTGGCGGGGGCCCAGATACGCAGTATTTT. The chain couples TRBV6-1 to TRBJ2-3; the D gene is possibly TRBD2 (7 bases). CDR3 length: 15 residues. Trimming pared 6 bases from V and 4 bases from J, leaving 17 bases between. The germline gives CDR1 MNHNS, CDR2 SASEGT.

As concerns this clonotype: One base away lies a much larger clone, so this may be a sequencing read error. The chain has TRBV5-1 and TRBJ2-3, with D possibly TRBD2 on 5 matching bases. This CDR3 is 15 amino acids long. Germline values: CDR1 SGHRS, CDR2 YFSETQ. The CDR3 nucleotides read TGTGCCAGCAGCTTGACTGCTAGCACCCCAGATACGCAGTATTTT. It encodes CASSLTASTPDTQYF.

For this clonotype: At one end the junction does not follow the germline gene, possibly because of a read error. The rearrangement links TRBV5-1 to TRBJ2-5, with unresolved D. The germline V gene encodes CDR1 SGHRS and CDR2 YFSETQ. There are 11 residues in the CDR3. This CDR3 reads CATSRLQSQYF. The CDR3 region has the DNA TGTGCCACCAGCAGACTGCAGTCCCAGTACTTC.

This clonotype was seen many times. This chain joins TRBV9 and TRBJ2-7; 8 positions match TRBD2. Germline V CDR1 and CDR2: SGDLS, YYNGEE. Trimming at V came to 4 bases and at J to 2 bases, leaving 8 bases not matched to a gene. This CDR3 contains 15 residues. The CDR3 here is CASSPGGDGPYEQYF. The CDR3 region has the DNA TGTGCCAGCAGCCCCGGGGGGGACGGACCCTACGAGCAGTACTTC.

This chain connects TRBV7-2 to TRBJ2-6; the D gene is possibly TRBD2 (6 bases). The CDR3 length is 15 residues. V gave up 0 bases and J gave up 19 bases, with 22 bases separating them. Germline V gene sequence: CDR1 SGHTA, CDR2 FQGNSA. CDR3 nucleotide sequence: TGTGCCAGCAGCTTAGCCGGGGGTGATACGCAGTTTTTTACTTTC. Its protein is CASSLAGGDTQFFTF.

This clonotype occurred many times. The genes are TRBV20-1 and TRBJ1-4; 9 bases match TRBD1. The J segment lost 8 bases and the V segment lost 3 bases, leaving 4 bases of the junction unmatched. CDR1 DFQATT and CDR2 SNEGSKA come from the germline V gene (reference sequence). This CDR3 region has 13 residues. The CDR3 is CSARAGTGEKLFF. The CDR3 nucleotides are TGCAGTGCTAGGGCCGGGACAGGGGAAAAACTGTTTTTT.

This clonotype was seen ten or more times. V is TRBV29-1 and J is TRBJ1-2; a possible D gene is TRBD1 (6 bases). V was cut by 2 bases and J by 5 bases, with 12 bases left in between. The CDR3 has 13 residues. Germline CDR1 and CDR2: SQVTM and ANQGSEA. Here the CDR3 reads CSVEFRGGYGYTF. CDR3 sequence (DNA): TGCAGCGTTGAATTCAGGGGAGGGTATGGCTACACCTTC.

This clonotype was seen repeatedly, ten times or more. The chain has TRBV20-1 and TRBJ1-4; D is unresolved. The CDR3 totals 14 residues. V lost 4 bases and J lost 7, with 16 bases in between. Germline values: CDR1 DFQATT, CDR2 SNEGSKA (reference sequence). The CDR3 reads CSATRPTVVEKLFF. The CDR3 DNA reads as TGCAGTGCTACTAGACCGACCGTCGTTGAAAAACTGTTTTTT.

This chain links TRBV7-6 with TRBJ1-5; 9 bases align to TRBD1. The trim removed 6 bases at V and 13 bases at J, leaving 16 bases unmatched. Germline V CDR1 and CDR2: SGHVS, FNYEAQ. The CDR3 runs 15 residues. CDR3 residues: CASSYVGQGLDEQHF. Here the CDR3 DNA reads TGTGCCAGCAGTTACGTGGGACAGGGATTGGACGAGCAGCATTTT.

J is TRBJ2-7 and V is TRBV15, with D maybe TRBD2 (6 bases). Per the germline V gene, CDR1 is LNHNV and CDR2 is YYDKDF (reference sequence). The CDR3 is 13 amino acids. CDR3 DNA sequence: TGTGGTACCACGGGAGATAACTCCTACGAGCAGTACTTC. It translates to CGTTGDNSYEQYF.

This chain's CDR3 is CASSLRGSPLHF. The DNA for the CDR3 is TGTGCCAGCAGCCTCAGGGGTAGCCCCCTCCACTTT. The chain recombines TRBV7-9 with TRBJ1-6; TRBD1 is a possible D gene (6 bases). This CDR3 has 12 residues. Trimming shortened V by 5 bases and J by 13 bases, and 12 bases separated the two germline ends. Germline CDR1 reads SEHNR; CDR2 reads FQNEAQ (reference sequence).

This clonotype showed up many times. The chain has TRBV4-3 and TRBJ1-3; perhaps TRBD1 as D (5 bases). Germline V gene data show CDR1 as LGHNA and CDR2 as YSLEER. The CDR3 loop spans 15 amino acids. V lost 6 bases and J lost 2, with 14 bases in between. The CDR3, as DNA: TGCGCCAGCAGTCACGTACAGGACGCTGGAAACACCATATATTTT. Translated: CASSHVQDAGNTIYF.

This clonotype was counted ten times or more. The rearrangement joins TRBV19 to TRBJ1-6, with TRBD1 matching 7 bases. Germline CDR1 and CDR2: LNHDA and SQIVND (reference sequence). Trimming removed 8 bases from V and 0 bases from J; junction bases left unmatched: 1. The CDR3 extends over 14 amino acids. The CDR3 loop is CASGTASYNSPLHF. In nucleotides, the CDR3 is TGTGCCAGTGGGACAGCCTCCTATAATTCACCCCTCCACTTT.

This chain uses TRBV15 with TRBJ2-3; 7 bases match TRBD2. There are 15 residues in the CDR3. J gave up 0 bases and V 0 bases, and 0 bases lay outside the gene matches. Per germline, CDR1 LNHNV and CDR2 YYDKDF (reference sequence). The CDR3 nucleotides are TGTGCCACCAGCAGAGAGCGGGGGAGCACAGATACGCAGTATTTT. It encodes CATSRERGSTDTQYF.

The CDR3 loop is CASSPKREGGAGETQYF. The CDR3 nucleotides are TGTGCCAGCAGCCCCAAGAGGGAGGGCGGGGCGGGAGAGACCCAGTACTTC. V and J are TRBV4-2 and TRBJ2-5; 7 nucleotides match TRBD2. V lost 4 bases to trimming and J lost 4 bases; unmatched junction nucleotides: 15. CDR1 and CDR2 (germline): LGHNA, YNFKEQ. CDR3 length: 17 amino acids.